The 31 T cell receptor beta chains reported below all come from one sample, sequenced in a study of blood T cells in healthy people across ages. PCR was performed a second time for about 7 to 11 cycles using a sample-barcoded 5' primer and a J-beta primer mix. TCRdb itself ran the 5' RACE reads through MiXCR, one entry per CDR3 protein. The sample has roughly 1.5 million distinct CDR3 sequences; approximately 39% are singletons. Material: blood. These receptor sequences come from a woman in her late teens or twenties in good health.

Concerning this clonotype itself: The germline gene is not matched at one end of the junction; a read error may be the cause. The rearrangement uses TRBV9 and TRBJ2-7; a possible D gene is TRBD2 (5 bases). Germline CDR1 and CDR2: SGDLS and YYNGEE. The CDR3 has 14 amino acids. CDR3 protein: CASSASLVSYKQYF. The CDR3 DNA follows: TGTGCCAGCAGCGCCTCACTAGTGTCCTACAAGCAGTACTTC.

This clonotype came up a few times. V gene TRBV9 combines with J gene TRBJ2-5, with D perhaps TRBD1 or TRBD2 (5 bases each). V lost 0 bases and J lost 0, with 6 bases in between. The CDR3 has 14 residues. Germline CDR1 SGDLS, CDR2 YYNGEE. The CDR3 bases are TGTGCCAGCAGCGTAGGAGGGGACCAAGAGACCCAGTACTTC. The encoded protein is CASSVGGDQETQYF.

This chain connects TRBV4-1 to TRBJ1-1; D remains unclear. There are 14 residues in the CDR3. Germline CDR1 MGHRA, CDR2 YSYEKL. Trimming stripped 0 bases from V and 1 base from J, with 6 bases between. CDR3: CASSQEEWNTEAFF. The CDR3, as DNA: TGCGCCAGCAGCCAAGAGGAATGGAACACTGAAGCTTTCTTT.

This clonotype was seen just once. The CDR3 sequence: CASSSPRGQRNTEAFF. CDR3 DNA sequence: TGTGCCAGCAGTTCTCCCAGGGGGCAGAGGAACACTGAAGCTTTCTTT. V and J are TRBV12-3 or TRBV12-4 and TRBJ1-1; TRBD1 aligns across 8 bases. This CDR3 comprises 16 residues. V shed 4 bases, J shed 1 base, and the junction held 8 bases outside the gene matches.

This clonotype turned up a few times. This chain connects TRBV10-1 to TRBJ2-2, with D perhaps being TRBD1 or TRBD2 (5 bases each). Between the trimmed V and J ends, which lost 2 bases and 1 base, there was a span of 8 bases. Germline V gene lookup returns CDR1 WNHNN and CDR2 SYGVQD (reference sequence). This CDR3 is built from 15 residues. The CDR3 protein is CASSEGDGNTGELFF. DNA of the CDR3: TGCGCCAGCAGTGAGGGGGACGGGAACACCGGGGAGCTGTTTTTT.

The chain recombines TRBV28 with TRBJ2-7; 10 nucleotides agree with TRBD1. The J segment lost 5 bases and the V segment lost 2 bases, leaving 3 bases of the junction unmatched. The CDR3 contains 14 residues. Germline V CDR1 and CDR2: MDHEN, SYDVKM. The CDR3 protein is CASSLVGTGDEQYF. CDR3 sequence (DNA): TGTGCCAGCAGTTTAGTAGGGACAGGGGACGAGCAGTACTTC.

The chain carries TRBV24-1 and TRBJ2-1; no clear D. There are 14 residues in the CDR3. Germline assignment: CDR1 KGHDR and CDR2 SFDVKD. Trimming removed 5 bases at V and 2 bases at J, with 9 bases between. The CDR3 DNA reads TGTGCCACCAGTGTGGCAGGTCCCTACAATGAGCAGTTCTTC. Residues: CATSVAGPYNEQFF.

The table lists this clonotype with a few counts. The rearrangement links TRBV6-5 to TRBJ2-7; D call uncertain. The CDR3 has 13 amino acids. Looked up from germline, CDR1 is MNHEY and CDR2 is SVGAGI. Trimming took off 2 bases at V and 2 bases at J, with 7 bases between the two ends. CDR3 DNA sequence: TGTGCCAGCAGTTACCTGAGAGCCTACGAGCAGTACTTC. It yields the protein CASSYLRAYEQYF.

V is TRBV10-3 and J is TRBJ2-1, with D perhaps matching TRBD1 (6 bases). V gave up 4 bases and J gave up 5 bases, with 15 bases separating them. The CDR3 is made up of 15 amino acids. Germline-derived CDR1 and CDR2 are ENHRY and SYGVKD. In nucleotides, the CDR3 is TGTGCCATCAGTGTGAGACAGGCGAACCACAATGAGCAGTTCTTC. Its translation: CAISVRQANHNEQFF.

This clonotype was seen at least ten times. Here the CDR3 DNA reads TGCGCCAGCAGCACCGGGCATCAGCCCCAGCATTTT. Amino acid sequence: CASSTGHQPQHF. The rearrangement uses TRBV5-1 and TRBJ1-5, with D uncertain. Between the trimmed V and J ends, which lost 4 bases and 5 bases, there was a span of 7 bases. Germline CDR1 SGHRS, CDR2 YFSETQ. This CDR3 is built from 12 residues.

This clonotype has just a few counts. The J gene is TRBJ1-1, the V gene TRBV29-1, with D possibly TRBD1 on 6 matching bases. V was pared by 8 bases and J by 3 bases, with 13 bases between. This CDR3 comprises 12 residues. Germline CDR1 reads SQVTM; CDR2 reads ANQGSEA. CDR3 in DNA: TGCAGCTTCTTGGACAGACACACTGAAGCTTTCTTT. It specifies CSFLDRHTEAFF.

The V gene is TRBV12-3 or TRBV12-4, the J gene TRBJ1-1; possible D gene TRBD1, 5 bases. The V gene lost 2 bases and the J gene lost 0 bases, with 10 bases spanning the gap. This CDR3 region has 15 residues. CDR3 sequence (DNA): TGTGCCAGCAGTTTAAGGGAGGACATGAACACTGAAGCTTTCTTT. This codes for CASSLREDMNTEAFF.

The rearrangement links TRBV11-2 to TRBJ2-3, with D perhaps matching TRBD2 (6 bases). V was clipped by 7 bases and J by 3 bases, with 17 bases between them. This CDR3 spans 15 amino acids. From germline, CDR1 is SGHAT and CDR2 FQNNGV. CDR3 sequence: CASTLGLLQTDTQYF. The CDR3 DNA reads as TGTGCCAGCACCCTGGGACTCCTACAGACAGATACGCAGTATTTT.

V usage is TRBV7-2 and J usage is TRBJ2-5, with D possibly matching TRBD1 (6 bases). This CDR3 is built from 11 residues. The V end was cut by 1 base, the J end by 11 bases, with 8 bases between. Germline values: CDR1 SGHTA, CDR2 FQGNSA. The CDR3 spells CASSLGTVQYF. CDR3 nucleotide sequence: TGTGCCAGCAGCTTAGGGACAGTGCAGTACTTC.

This clonotype was found a few times. The chain uses TRBV9 and TRBJ2-3, with 9 bases matching TRBD1. Losses at the gene ends were 0 bases for V and 3 bases for J; bases not matched to a gene: 8. The germline gives CDR1 SGDLS, CDR2 YYNGEE. The CDR3 consists of 17 residues. The CDR3 coding sequence is TGTGCCAGCAGCGTAGTCATTGGGACAGGGAGGACAGATACGCAGTATTTT. This translates into CASSVVIGTGRTDTQYF.

This clonotype came up a few times. The chain recombines TRBV6-6 with TRBJ2-3; D tentatively fits TRBD1 or TRBD2 (5 bases each). The ends were cut back, 8 bases at V and 10 bases at J, with 25 bases in the middle. The CDR3 runs 15 residues. Germline lookup yields CDR1 MNHNY and CDR2 SVGAGI (reference sequence). CDR3 protein: CASSRDHNPTESQYF. For the CDR3, the DNA is TGTGCCAGCTCAAGGGACCACAACCCCACAGAATCGCAGTATTTT.

This clonotype was counted at least ten times. V gene TRBV5-1 combines with J gene TRBJ2-1, with TRBD1 matching 8 bases. V lost 4 bases, J lost 3 bases, and 6 bases stayed unmatched. Germline V gives CDR1 SGHRS, CDR2 YFSETQ. CDR3 length: 15 amino acids. This CDR3 reads CASSLGQGYYNEQFF. CDR3 bases: TGCGCCAGCAGCCTAGGACAGGGATACTACAATGAGCAGTTCTTC.

The chain has TRBV6-5 and TRBJ1-5; TRBD1 matches at 9 bases. In germline, CDR1 is MNHEY, CDR2 SVGAGI. The V and J ends lost 6 bases and 5 bases, in that order; junction bases with no gene match: 5. The CDR3 sequence is 14 residues long. The CDR3 DNA sequence: TGTGCCAGCAGAGAGACAGGGGGACATCAGCCCCAGCATTTT. Protein: CASRETGGHQPQHF.

The chain joins TRBV7-8 to TRBJ1-2, with TRBD1 identical over 7 bases. Germline trimming cut 5 bases from V and 7 bases from J; bases unmatched to any gene: 4. CDR1 is SGHVS and CDR2 is FQNEAQ in the germline V gene. The CDR3 covers 12 residues. CDR3 in amino acids: CASSGGTAGYTF. The CDR3 DNA sequence: TGTGCCAGCAGCGGGGGGACAGCTGGCTACACCTTC.

This clonotype appeared a few times. The gene calls are TRBV13 and TRBJ1-2; the D is unclear. The CDR3 is made up of 16 amino acids. Germline values: CDR1 PRHDT, CDR2 FYEKMQ (reference sequence). Trimming took 5 bases from V and 1 from J, leaving 17 bases between them. In DNA form, the CDR3 reads TGTGCCAGCAGCCTAACGGGGTGGTCGGATAACTATGGCTACACCTTC. The encoded protein is CASSLTGWSDNYGYTF. Variable domain in full (rest from reference TRBV13 and TRBJ1-2): AAGVIQSPRHLIKEKRETATLKCYPIPRHDTVYWYQQGPGQDPQFLISFYEKMQSDKGSIPDRFSAQQFSDYHSELNMSSLELGDSALYFCASSLTGWSDNYGYTFGSGTRLTVV.

This clonotype was seen a few times. The rearrangement links TRBV27 to TRBJ1-2, with a possible D match to TRBD1 (5 bases). From germline, CDR1 is MNHEY and CDR2 SMNVEV (reference sequence). Trimming shortened V by 7 bases and J by 8 bases, and 20 bases separated the two germline ends. The CDR3 has 14 residues. The DNA for the CDR3 is TGTGCCAGCAACAAAGCCGGGACCTCTCGCGGCTACACCTTC. It yields the protein CASNKAGTSRGYTF.

Worth noting for this clonotype: Its ends do not fully match the called genes, so a read error is possible. The gene calls are TRBV15 and TRBJ1-5, with 7 bases that match TRBD1. The CDR3 runs to 17 residues. Germline V gene sequence: CDR1 LNHNV, CDR2 YYDKDF (reference sequence). The CDR3 DNA reads as TGTACCACCAGCATGCTACTGGACAGGTTTGCGGATCAGCCCCAGCATTTT. The encoded protein is CTTSMLLDRFADQPQHF.

The genes are TRBV7-3 and TRBJ2-2; 7 bases line up with TRBD1. Germline-derived CDR1 and CDR2 are SGHTA and FQGTGA. This CDR3 contains 17 residues. The V gene end was trimmed by 2 bases and the J gene end by 0 bases; junction bases not matched to a gene: 6. CDR3 bases: TGTGCCAGCAGCTTACCCCGGGACAGAGCGAACACCGGGGAGCTGTTTTTT. This codes for CASSLPRDRANTGELFF.

This clonotype has a single count. This sequence may be a read error, since a much larger clone differs from it by one base. V and J are TRBV7-6 and TRBJ2-1; the D gene is possibly TRBD2 (5 bases). The CDR3 covers 14 residues. V lost 1 base and J 5 bases, leaving 9 bases between the germline ends. Germline CDR1 is SGHVS and CDR2 is FNYEAQ. CDR3 in DNA: TGTGCCAGCAGCTTAGGCTGGAGGAACAATGAGCAGTTCTTC. Translating gives CASSLGWRNNEQFF.

The DNA for the CDR3 is TGCGCCAGCAGCTTGGACAGGGTCGAGAGCGAGCAGTACTTC. This sequence encodes CASSLDRVESEQYF. The chain links TRBV5-1 to TRBJ2-7, with a weak D call TRBD1 (6 bases). CDR1 and CDR2 (germline): SGHRS, YFSETQ. V was trimmed by 0 bases and J by 6 bases, leaving 13 bases between them. This CDR3 has 14 residues.

A remark on this clonotype: One end of the junction fails to match germline, which may point to a read error. The gene calls are TRBV20-1 and TRBJ2-7, with a tentative D call TRBD2 (5 bases). Germline CDR1 DFQATT, CDR2 SNEGSKA (reference sequence). The length of the CDR3 is 15 residues. Here the CDR3 DNA reads TGCAGTACTAGAGATATGGGCGGATTGACCTACGAGCAGTACTTC. Its protein product is CSTRDMGGLTYEQYF.

The chain links TRBV3-1 to TRBJ2-7, with a possible D match to TRBD2 (7 bases). The CDR3 totals 15 residues. Germline V gene sequence: CDR1 LGHDT, CDR2 YNNKEL (reference sequence). V was trimmed by 0 bases and J by 6 bases, leaving 15 bases between them. CDR3 in amino acids: CASSQEGGGPFEQYF. In nucleotides, the CDR3 is TGTGCCAGCAGCCAAGAGGGAGGGGGGCCCTTCGAGCAGTACTTC.

This clonotype turned up a few times. CDR3 protein: CASSPSGRMAGEQYF. As DNA, the CDR3 is TGTGCCAGCAGCCCTAGCGGGAGGATGGCTGGCGAGCAGTACTTC. This rearrangement joins TRBV7-6 to TRBJ2-7; 11 positions agree with TRBD2. CDR1 is SGHVS and CDR2 is FNYEAQ in the germline V gene. V gave up 5 bases and J gave up 6 bases; unmatched junction bases: 9. The CDR3 has 15 amino acids.

This clonotype occurred many times. This chain joins TRBV5-1 and TRBJ2-5; 8 bases agree with TRBD2. V was pared by 3 bases and J by 2 bases, with 3 bases of the junction left unmatched. The CDR3 consists of 14 residues. Per germline, CDR1 SGHRS and CDR2 YFSETQ. The CDR3 DNA follows: TGCGCCAGCAGCTCCGGGACTAGACAAGAGACCCAGTACTTC. It is translated as CASSSGTRQETQYF.

The chain employs TRBV27 and TRBJ1-4; no definite D call. The germline gives CDR1 MNHEY, CDR2 SMNVEV (reference sequence). The CDR3 covers 16 residues. V lost 4 bases to trimming and J lost 8 bases, with 20 bases between them. CDR3 protein: CASSSAPSGYQEKLFF. In DNA form, the CDR3 reads TGTGCCAGCAGTTCCGCCCCGTCGGGGTATCAAGAAAAACTGTTTTTT.

V is TRBV28 and J is TRBJ2-1, with a weak D call TRBD2 (6 bases). The J call is doubtful: the DNA matches TRBJ2-7 better. Germline CDR1 MDHEN, CDR2 SYDVKM. The CDR3 contains 12 residues. The CDR3 DNA sequence: TGTGCCAGCACGGACTATTACAATGAGCAGTACTTC. Protein: CASTDYYNEQYF.